The T cell receptor (beta chain) under discussion was sequenced for a study of cytomegalovirus exposure and HLA in healthy donors (dated by TCRdb to the late 2010s). Describing the broader study: An earlier analysis of some 600 of the donors reported approximately 260 Gb of sequence data and some 110 million unique TCR beta sequences obtained from some 200 million T cells. The aim of the study was to test whether cataloging public T cell receptors could identify signatures of past pathogen exposure. To predict cytomegalovirus infection status, the study brought together high-throughput TCR immunosequencing, statistical association of individual TCRs with disease status, and machine learning. About 280 gigabases of sequencing data and tens of millions of unique TCR sequences were included in an early release covering 550 to 800 HLA-typed donors. Roughly five DR-DQ haplotypes were treated as single units for association and clustering because of strong linkage in the cohort. Rather than using new phenotypic data, the later analysis identified candidate immune exposures from TCR beta sequences and from how often those sequences occurred across donors. Across 300 to 400 genotyped donors of the cohort, an average of about 200,000 unique TCR beta nucleotide sequences per donor were sequenced, and roughly 20% of those sequences were non-productive. The number of donors typed differed by locus, with about 629-630 for A, B, C, DRB1 and DQB1, over 500 for DQA1, 600 to 610 for DPA1, and over 400 for DPB1. To study patterns of TCR occurrence, a later analysis re-analyzed previously published TCR beta repertoires from 666 donors and added high-resolution HLA genotyping. An earlier analysis of approximately 640 of the donors applied high-throughput TCR beta sequencing to assess whether each TCR beta V gene segment acted as functional or pseudogenic. Of the roughly 390 genotyped donors, roughly 76% were placed in the genetic ancestry cluster associated with self-reported Caucasian donors. The T cell repertoires of 700 or so subjects were profiled by immunosequencing and related to cytomegalovirus serostatus. All discovery cohort repertoires had been generated using a single sequencing platform. Donor age, sex, ethnicity and CMV serostatus were compiled alongside the repertoire data. A later genetic analysis used genome-wide SNP genotypes for about three fifths of the 666 donors, treating that subset as a discovery cohort. Along with the approximately 670-subject first cohort, a separate validation cohort of over a hundred different subjects was used. Class I and class II HLA loci were covered by the typing at four-digit resolution. The paper as a whole reports these results and caveats: An association between a missense DCLRE1C variant and V-gene and J-gene trimming of TCR beta chains was found in a later genetic analysis and replicated in an independent cohort. A further reported finding was that TCR beta sequences accurately predicted the HLA-A and HLA-B alleles for most subjects in the first cohort. The 87-base-pair reads could not distinguish some IMGT-functional V segments, including TRBV6-2 and TRBV6-3, so those segments were excluded. The cohort was sequenced for TCR beta chains only, and without alpha or paired-chain data the features that could be detected were limited. Because counts were too low, more than 15 rarely observed V segments, including chromosome 9 orphons, were excluded from the earlier analysis of under 650 of the donors. Specific HLA alleles were associated with roughly 16,000 TCR beta sequences at a false discovery rate of 0.05 in a later analysis. Across donors, most TCR sequences were observed very rarely, whereas some public TCRs were present in many individuals. In vitro tests confirmed that three of the cytomegalovirus-associated TCR beta chains recognize cytomegalovirus antigens. A group of highly shared sequence variants was considered likely to be a technical artifact of the sequencing pipeline. The classifier was reported to diagnose cytomegalovirus status with high specificity and sensitivity in both the original and validation cohorts. Roughly uniform sequencing depth across donors was assumed in presence/absence analyses, although this assumption may not hold. In a later genetic analysis, fewer N-insertions in productive TCRs were reported among donors in an Asian-associated ancestry cluster than the roughly 700-donor mean. For the cohort, immune exposure information was limited to CMV serostatus. When HLA alleles, especially DR and DQ, strongly co-occurred, TCR associations were difficult to assign to individual alleles. Because some donors lacked HLA typing at each locus, the association tests relied only on the typed subset. Most CMV-associated TCR beta chains appeared to be HLA-restricted in a later analysis, and the HLA associations seemed to be driven largely by CMV exposure. In the study, approximately 160 TCR beta chains were listed as associated with cytomegalovirus. An earlier analysis of several hundred of the donors showed that most TCR beta V segments appeared in productive rearrangements either about 90% or about 30% of the time, which broadly matched IMGT annotations. In a later analysis, HLA-associated TCR beta chains were found to be more clonally expanded and to have lower generation probabilities than equally common non-associated chains. The authors suggested that the approach could potentially be extended to other disease states and immunological phenotypes. In a later analysis, the rate of TCR association differed among HLA loci, with DRB1 alleles having the most associated TCRs and HLA-C alleles having the fewest. Correlated functional status among segregating V segments might be attributable to linkage disequilibrium, but an unknown experimental factor could not be ruled out. In a later analysis, several top co-occurrence clusters were reported to appear linked to parvovirus B19, influenza, CMV and Epstein-Barr virus.

This clone was observed a single time. Its binding antigen is unknown. Base-call qualities are not available, and no considerably larger clone is one nucleotide away. Trimmed from V: 6 bases; trimmed from J: 6 bases; junction bases lacking a gene match: 8. The CDR3, cysteine through phenylalanine, is 13 amino acids long. This entry keeps only the CDR3 DNA: 39 bases, framed from base 1. CDR1 and CDR2 were assigned from the germline V gene as SGHTA and FQGTGA. Library preparation used the immunoSEQ multiplex PCR assay. The multiplex PCR relied on a mix of 60 forward primers for TCR Vbeta segments and 13 reverse primers for TCR Jbeta segments. A multiplex PCR assay on genomic DNA amplified the CDR3 region of rearranged TCR beta genes. Amplified TCR beta libraries were sequenced as 87-base-pair reads on the Illumina HiSeq System. Processing in the source paper ran as follows. Across the 500 to 750 repertoires, a later analysis counted 60 million to 90 million unique TCR beta chains, roughly 11 million of which were shared by at least two donors. A nearest-neighbor algorithm error-corrected the raw reads and collapsed the reads into unique sequences, merging closely related sequences to remove PCR and sequencing errors. V, D and J gene segments were assigned by aligning CDR3 sequences to IMGT reference sequences. For a sequence to be retained, at least a six-nucleotide match to both a V gene segment and a J gene segment was required. A rearrangement was called productive if the CDR3 had no stop codons and remained in frame with V and J, and every other rearrangement was called non-productive. CDR3 was defined by IMGT convention, running from the second conserved V-encoded cysteine to the conserved J-encoded phenylalanine. In an earlier analysis of 587 of the donors, sequences lacking an unambiguous match to a single V gene segment were excluded. An earlier analysis of several hundred of the donors called V segments functional above 56.7% productive rearrangements and segregating when the between-donor standard deviation exceeded 5%. To diagnose cytomegalovirus status from the catalog of TCR beta chain sequences, a statistical classification framework was built. In a later analysis, V and J genes were assigned by comparing TCR nucleotide sequences against IMGT/GENE-DB human TR gene sequences. The TCRdist pipeline was used in a later analysis to assign CDR3 sequences and most-parsimonious VDJ recombination scenarios. In a later analysis, each TCR beta chain was defined by its CDR3 amino acid sequence together with its V-gene family, and reads without a unique V-gene family were excluded. To address suspected cross-contamination and a sequencing artifact, a later analysis removed 450 to 700 highly shared, low-generation-probability nucleotide sequences. In a later analysis, a clonal expansion index for each public chain was calculated from normalized within-repertoire ranks of inferred template counts. In a later analysis, generation probabilities were computed with a VDJ recombination model fitted to out-of-frame rearrangements, and the resulting probabilities were checked against IGoR. Hypergeometric tests were used in a later analysis to score TCR-TCR, TCR-HLA and TCR-CMV co-occurrence, with a repertoire-size bias correction applied to the TCR pairs. A later analysis estimated false discovery rates by permuting HLA or CMV assignments 20 times. In a later analysis, co-occurring TCRs were grouped using DBSCAN, and TCRdist sequence similarity was added for clustering within HLA-allele-positive subsets. For co-occurrence clustering, repertoires with fewer than 30,000 or more than 120,000 public chains were excluded, along with a handful of repertoires with anomalous nucleotide sharing. TCRdb stores this immuneACCESS table with in-frame sequences only. Part of the clones is absent; in the studies checked, under half of the shortfall reflects unresolved V genes, and no reason is known for the rest. V and J calls and clone size follow that table, whereas D and trimming were derived from the DNA. Counted in this sample were 100,000 to 150,000 clones; 64% of them appeared once. 2% to 3% of the sample comes from the top ten.

The cohort was made up of approximately 670 healthy bone marrow donors. All cohort members were sampled while nominally healthy, although unrecorded immune exposures were likely present. The donor was CMV seronegative and was included in the group of a few hundred seronegative cohort members. A peripheral blood sample was collected from each donor, and TCR beta sequencing was performed on peripheral blood mononuclear cells. Genomic DNA was extracted from the blood cell samples with the Qiagen DNeasy Blood Extraction Kit. The sequencing input was PBMCs. Here the chain combines TRBV7-3 and TRBJ2-7; a stretch of 7 junction bases matches TRBD1. This TCR was recovered from a woman between 40 and 55 years old in good health and CMV-seronegative. Read as DNA, the sequence is TGTGCCAGCAGTTGGGACAGAGAGGGCGAGCAGTACTTC. It translates to CASSWDREGEQYF.